What follows are 18 T cell receptor beta chains derived from one specimen sequenced in a study of CD8 T cells in ankylosing spondylitis. Broader study findings: Seemingly characteristic of ankylosing spondylitis blood was a TCR beta motif consisting of roughly 8 highly homologous variants.

TCRdb analysed the 5' RACE reads with MiXCR anew, one entry per CDR3 protein. The sample has under 150,000 distinct CDR3 sequences, over 15% seen once; the top ten hold 25% to 40%. No antigen has been identified for these receptors. Sequencing input: blood, either unsorted or a sorted T cell fraction (not recorded which). These receptors were collected from a male donor with ankylosing spondylitis.

The chain has TRBV5-1 and TRBJ2-5; D is unresolved. The germline gives CDR1 SGHRS, CDR2 YFSETQ. The CDR3 contains 13 residues. V gave up 0 bases and J gave up 5 bases, with 8 bases separating them. CDR3: CASSLGRFETQYF. CDR3 sequence (DNA): TGCGCCAGCAGCTTGGGGCGTTTTGAGACCCAGTACTTC.

This clonotype turned up a few times. The J gene is TRBJ2-2, the V gene TRBV12-3 or TRBV12-4, with D unclear. V lost 6 bases and J lost 9, with 8 bases in between. The CDR3 spans 11 residues. The CDR3 sequence is CASSSAWELFF. The CDR3 DNA sequence: TGTGCCAGCAGCTCCGCCTGGGAGCTGTTTTTT.

This clonotype came up a few times. This rearrangement joins TRBV4-1 to TRBJ2-7, with TRBD2 matching over 7 bases. This CDR3 comprises 13 residues. V was pared by 4 bases and J by 5 bases, with 5 bases of the junction left unmatched. Germline CDR1 reads MGHRA; CDR2 reads YSYEKL. The CDR3 here is CASSPGTNHEQYF. The CDR3 coding sequence is TGCGCCAGCAGCCCCGGGACTAACCACGAGCAGTACTTC.

There are a few counts of this clonotype. The genes are TRBV5-1 and TRBJ2-3; possibly TRBD1 or TRBD2 for D (5 bases each). The ends were cut back, 7 bases at V and 6 bases at J, with 18 bases in the middle. CDR3 length: 14 residues. The V gene's germline CDR1 is SGHRS and CDR2 YFSETQ. DNA for the CDR3: TGCGCCAGCTCCCGGGACCTCTTCGGCGATACGCAGTATTTT. It specifies CASSRDLFGDTQYF.

This clonotype showed up just a few times. The rearrangement uses TRBV3-1 and TRBJ1-1; no reliable D call. Per germline, CDR1 LGHDT and CDR2 YNNKEL (reference sequence). The CDR3 is 13 residues long. Between the trimmed V and J ends, which lost 4 bases and 5 bases, there was a span of 11 bases. CDR3 residues: CASSPEGRTEAFF. CDR3 sequence (DNA): TGTGCCAGCAGCCCCGAGGGAAGAACTGAAGCTTTCTTT.

This clonotype was counted a few times. This chain links TRBV29-1 with TRBJ2-5; 16 nucleotides agree with TRBD2. V trimming: 4 bases; J trimming: 5 bases; junction bases outside the gene matches: 4. Germline loops: CDR1 SQVTM, CDR2 ANQGSEA. This CDR3 has 15 residues. As DNA, the CDR3 is TGCAGCGTTGTGGGGACTAGCGGGAGGGCGGAGACCCAGTACTTC. Its translation is CSVVGTSGRAETQYF.

The DNA for the CDR3 is TGTGCCACCAGTGACTGGGTACAAGGCCGCGGCCAAGAGACCCAGTACTTC. Translating it yields CATSDWVQGRGQETQYF. This rearrangement joins TRBV24-1 to TRBJ2-5, with D uncertain. This CDR3 has 17 residues. The germline V gene has CDR1 KGHDR and CDR2 SFDVKD. Trimming pared 4 bases from V and 1 base from J, leaving 18 bases between.

The rearrangement uses TRBV10-2 and TRBJ2-1, with 7 nucleotides matching TRBD2. V lost 7 bases and J lost 9; bases outside the gene matches: 6. The CDR3 spans 12 residues. Germline CDR1 reads WSHSY; CDR2 reads SAAADI. This chain's CDR3 is CASTALAVEQFF. Here the CDR3 DNA reads TGCGCCAGCACCGCCCTAGCGGTTGAGCAGTTCTTC.

V gene TRBV5-6 combines with J gene TRBJ1-4; D gene uncertain. The V and J ends lost 3 bases and 7 bases respectively, with 13 bases between them. The V gene's germline CDR1 is SGHDT and CDR2 YYEEEE. The CDR3 consists of 14 residues. As DNA, the CDR3 is TGTGCCAGCAGCTACCGATTTTCAGGTGAAAAACTGTTTTTT. Its translation is CASSYRFSGEKLFF.

The chain combines TRBV20-1 with TRBJ2-7, with D maybe TRBD1 (7 bases). V was shortened by 1 base and J by 6 bases, with 22 bases between the two germline ends. This CDR3 has 16 amino acids. Germline loops: CDR1 DFQATT, CDR2 SNEGSKA (reference sequence). CDR3 sequence (DNA): TGCAGTGCTAGAGTGCTCGTGGCGGGGACAGTAGTCGAGCAGTACTTC. It codes for CSARVLVAGTVVEQYF.

This clonotype occurred a few times. The rearrangement uses TRBV4-1 and TRBJ2-7; either TRBD1 or TRBD2 may supply D (5 bases each). There are 13 residues in the CDR3. Trimming removed 3 bases from V and 4 bases from J, with 10 bases in between. From germline, CDR1 is MGHRA and CDR2 YSYEKL. The CDR3 sequence: CASSQPGPYEQYF. CDR3 bases: TGCGCCAGCAGCCAGCCGGGACCTTACGAGCAGTACTTC.

This clonotype occurred a few times. This chain uses TRBV7-8 with TRBJ2-7; 13 nucleotides align to TRBD2. V shed 6 bases, J shed 6 bases, and the junction held 11 bases outside the gene matches. Germline loops: CDR1 SGHVS, CDR2 FQNEAQ. The CDR3 has 16 residues. CDR3 loop: CASRFNSGLAGPEQYF. The DNA for the CDR3 is TGTGCCAGCAGATTTAATTCGGGACTAGCGGGACCCGAGCAGTACTTC.

CDR3 amino acids: CASSSYSGTTYNEQFF. In nucleotides, the CDR3 is TGTGCCAGCAGCTCTTACTCCGGGACTACCTACAATGAGCAGTTCTTC. The V and J genes are TRBV7-9 and TRBJ2-1; 7 bases agree with TRBD2. Germline CDR1 is SEHNR and CDR2 is FQNEAQ (reference sequence). The CDR3 loop spans 16 amino acids. Losses at the gene ends were 4 bases for V and 2 bases for J; bases not matched to a gene: 8. Together with reference TRBV7-9 and TRBJ2-1, the CDR3 gives the full variable domain: DTGVSQNPRHKITKRGQNVTFRCDPISEHNRLYWYRQTLGQGPEFLTYFQNEAQLEKSRLLSDRFSAERPKGSFSTLEIQRTEQGDSAMYLCASSSYSGTTYNEQFFGPGTRLTVL.

There are a few counts of this clonotype. The chain carries TRBV7-9 and TRBJ2-1, with a possible D match to TRBD2 (5 bases). Per the germline V gene, CDR1 is SEHNR and CDR2 is FQNEAQ (reference sequence). The CDR3 has 14 residues. The germline V and J ends were trimmed by 1 base and 5 bases, with 9 bases remaining between them. The CDR3 loop is CASSLVGENNEQFF. DNA for the CDR3: TGTGCCAGCAGCTTAGTGGGAGAGAACAATGAGCAGTTCTTC.

This clonotype was detected a few times. The chain uses TRBV27 and TRBJ1-6; no clear D. The V end lost 6 bases, the J end lost 10 bases, and 10 bases lay between the germline ends. Germline-derived CDR1 and CDR2 are MNHEY and SMNVEV (reference sequence). The CDR3 covers 12 residues. CDR3 DNA: TGTGCCAGCAGCCCAACTCGATCACCCCTCCACTTT. It codes for CASSPTRSPLHF.

This clonotype was picked up a small number of times. The CDR3, as DNA: TGTGCCACCAGTGACCTTGGGGGGACCGGGGAGCTGTTTTTT. Residues: CATSDLGGTGELFF. The V call is TRBV24-1, the J call TRBJ2-2; TRBD2 might be the D (6 bases). V was pared by 4 bases and J by 5 bases, with 10 bases between. This CDR3 has 14 amino acids. Looked up from germline, CDR1 is KGHDR and CDR2 is SFDVKD.

The V and J genes are TRBV7-8 and TRBJ2-1, with 7 bases lining up with TRBD2. V dropped 2 bases and J dropped 4; count of bases not matched to a gene: 11. There are 17 residues in the CDR3. The germline CDR1 and CDR2 sequences are SGHVS and FQNEAQ. The DNA for the CDR3 is TGTGCCAGCAGCTTATTGGCGGGAGTCTCTATTTACAATGAGCAGTTCTTC. Amino acids: CASSLLAGVSIYNEQFF.

V is TRBV7-9 and J is TRBJ2-2; D possibly matches TRBD1 or TRBD2 (5 bases each). There are 16 residues in the CDR3. V was clipped by 3 bases and J by 3 bases, with 14 bases between them. The germline V gene encodes CDR1 SEHNR and CDR2 FQNEAQ (reference sequence). The CDR3 spells CASSFGDDIYTGELFF. The CDR3 coding sequence is TGTGCCAGCAGCTTCGGGGACGACATCTACACCGGGGAGCTGTTTTTT.